The T cell receptor (beta chain) described here comes from a study of cytomegalovirus exposure and HLA in healthy donors. Whole-study results and caveats: Researchers catalogued roughly 150 TCR beta chains as cytomegalovirus-associated. In vitro confirmation showed a few CMV-associated chains to be CMV antigen specific.

The PCR made use of 60 Vbeta and 13 Jbeta primers. In the original analysis: Later, roughly 77 million unique TCR beta chains were counted in an analysis, and roughly 11 million of them were shared. The method was immunoSEQ multiplex PCR; TCRdb's version includes in-frame clones alone and lacks a portion of them. V and J calls and clone size follow that table, whereas D and trimming were derived from the DNA. The repertoire holds around 190,000 clones, with around 75% as singletons. Concerning this clone: The antigen is undetermined.

Germline V gives CDR1 SQVTM, CDR2 ANQGSEA. The CDR3 covers 10 residues. The germline V and J ends were trimmed by 7 bases and 4 bases, with 7 bases remaining between them. The sequence came from a female donor in good health and CMV-seronegative. The genes are TRBV29-1 and TRBJ1-1, with TRBD1 as a possible D gene (6 bases). Material for sequencing was PBMCs. CDR3 protein: CSGGGTEAFF. In DNA, the CDR3 is TGCAGCGGAGGGGGCACTGAAGCTTTCTTT. Using reference TRBV29-1 and TRBJ1-1 for the parts outside the CDR3, the full variable domain is SAVISQKPSRDICQRGTSLTIQCQVDSQVTMMFWYRQQPGQSLTLIATANQGSEATYESGFVIDKFPISRPNLTFSTLTVSNMSPEDSSIYLCSGGGTEAFFGQGTRLTVV.